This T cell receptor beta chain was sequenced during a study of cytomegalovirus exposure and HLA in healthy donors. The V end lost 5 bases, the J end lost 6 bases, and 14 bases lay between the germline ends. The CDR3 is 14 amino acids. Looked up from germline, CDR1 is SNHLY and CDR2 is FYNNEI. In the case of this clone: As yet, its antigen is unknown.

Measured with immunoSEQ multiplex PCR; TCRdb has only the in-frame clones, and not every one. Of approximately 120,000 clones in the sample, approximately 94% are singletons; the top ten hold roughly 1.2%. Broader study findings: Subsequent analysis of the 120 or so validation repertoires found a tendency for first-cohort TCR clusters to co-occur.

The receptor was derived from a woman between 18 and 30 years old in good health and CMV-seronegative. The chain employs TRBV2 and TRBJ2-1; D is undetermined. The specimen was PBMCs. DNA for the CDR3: TGTGCCAGCAGTAAAAATTCTAGATTCAATGAGCAGTTCTTC. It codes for CASSKNSRFNEQFF.